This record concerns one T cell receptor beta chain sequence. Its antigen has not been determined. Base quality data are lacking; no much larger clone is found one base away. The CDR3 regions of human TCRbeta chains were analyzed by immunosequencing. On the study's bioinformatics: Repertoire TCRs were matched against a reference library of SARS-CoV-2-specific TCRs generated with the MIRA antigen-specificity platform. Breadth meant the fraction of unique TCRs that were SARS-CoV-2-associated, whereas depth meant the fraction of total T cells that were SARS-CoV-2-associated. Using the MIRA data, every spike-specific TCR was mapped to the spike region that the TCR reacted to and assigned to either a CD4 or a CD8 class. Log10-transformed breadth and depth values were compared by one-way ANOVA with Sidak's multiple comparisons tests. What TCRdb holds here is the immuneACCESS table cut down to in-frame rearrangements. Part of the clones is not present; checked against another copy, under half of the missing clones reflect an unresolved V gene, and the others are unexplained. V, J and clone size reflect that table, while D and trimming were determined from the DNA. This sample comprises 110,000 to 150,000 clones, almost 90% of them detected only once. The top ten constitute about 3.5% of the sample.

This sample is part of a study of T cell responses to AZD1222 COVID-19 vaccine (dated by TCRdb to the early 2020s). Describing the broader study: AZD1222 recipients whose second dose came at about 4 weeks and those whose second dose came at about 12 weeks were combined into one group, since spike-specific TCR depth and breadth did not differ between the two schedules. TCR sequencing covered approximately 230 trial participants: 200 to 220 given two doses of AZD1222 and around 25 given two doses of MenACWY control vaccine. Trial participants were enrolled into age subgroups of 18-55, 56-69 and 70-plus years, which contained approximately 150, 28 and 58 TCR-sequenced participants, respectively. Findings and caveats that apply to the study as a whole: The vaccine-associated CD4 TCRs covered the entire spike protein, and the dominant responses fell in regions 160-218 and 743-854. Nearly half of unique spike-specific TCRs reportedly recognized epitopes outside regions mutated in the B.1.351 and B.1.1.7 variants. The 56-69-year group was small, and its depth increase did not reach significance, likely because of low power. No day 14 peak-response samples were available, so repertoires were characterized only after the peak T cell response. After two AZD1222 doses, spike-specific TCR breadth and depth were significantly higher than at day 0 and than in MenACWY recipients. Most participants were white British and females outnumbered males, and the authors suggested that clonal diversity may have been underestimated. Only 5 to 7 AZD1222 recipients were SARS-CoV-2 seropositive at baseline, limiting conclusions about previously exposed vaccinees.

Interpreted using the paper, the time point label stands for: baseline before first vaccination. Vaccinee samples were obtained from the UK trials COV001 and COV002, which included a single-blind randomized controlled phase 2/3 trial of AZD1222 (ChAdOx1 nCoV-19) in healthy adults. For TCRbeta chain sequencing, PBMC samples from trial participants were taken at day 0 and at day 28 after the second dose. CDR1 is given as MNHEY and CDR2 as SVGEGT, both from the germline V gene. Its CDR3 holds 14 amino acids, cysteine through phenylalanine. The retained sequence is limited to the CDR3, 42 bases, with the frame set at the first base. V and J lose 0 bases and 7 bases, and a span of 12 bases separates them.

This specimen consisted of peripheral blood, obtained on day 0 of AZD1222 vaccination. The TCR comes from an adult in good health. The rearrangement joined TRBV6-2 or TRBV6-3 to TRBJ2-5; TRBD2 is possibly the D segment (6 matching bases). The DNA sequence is TGTGCCAGCAGTTACTCGCCAGGGAGGTGGACCCAGTACTTC. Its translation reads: CASSYSPGRWTQYF.